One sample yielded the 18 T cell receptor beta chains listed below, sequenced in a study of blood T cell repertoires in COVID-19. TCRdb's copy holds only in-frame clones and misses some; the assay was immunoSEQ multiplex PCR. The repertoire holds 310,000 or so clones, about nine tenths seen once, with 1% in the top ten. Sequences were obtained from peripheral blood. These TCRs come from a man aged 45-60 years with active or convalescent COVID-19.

For the CDR3, the DNA is TGTGCCAGCAGCTTTGGGGGCGAAAACACCATATATTTT. This codes for CASSFGGENTIYF. The chain uses TRBV7-8 and TRBJ1-3; D is perhaps TRBD1 (6 bases). The ends were cut back, 3 bases at V and 6 bases at J, with 9 bases in the middle. The V gene's germline CDR1 is SGHVS and CDR2 FQNEAQ. The CDR3 has 13 amino acids.

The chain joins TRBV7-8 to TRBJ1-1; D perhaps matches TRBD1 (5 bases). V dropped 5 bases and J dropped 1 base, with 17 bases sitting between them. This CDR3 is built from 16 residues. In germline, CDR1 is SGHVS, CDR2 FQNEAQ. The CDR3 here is CASSIDQRGGNTEAFF. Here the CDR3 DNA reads TGTGCCAGCAGCATAGACCAGCGGGGGGGGAACACTGAAGCTTTCTTT.

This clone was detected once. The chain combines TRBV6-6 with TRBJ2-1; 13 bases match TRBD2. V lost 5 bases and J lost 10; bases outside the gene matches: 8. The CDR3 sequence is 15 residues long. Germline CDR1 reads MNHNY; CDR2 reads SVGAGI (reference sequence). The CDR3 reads CASSGLAGDKGEQFF. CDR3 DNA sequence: TGTGCCAGCAGTGGACTAGCGGGAGATAAGGGGGAGCAGTTCTTC.

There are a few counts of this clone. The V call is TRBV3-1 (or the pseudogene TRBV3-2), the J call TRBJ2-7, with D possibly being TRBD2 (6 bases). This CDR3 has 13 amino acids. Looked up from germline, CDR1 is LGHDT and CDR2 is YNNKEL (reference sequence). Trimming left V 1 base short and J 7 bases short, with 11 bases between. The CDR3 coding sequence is TGTGCCAGCAGCCAAGCCGGCCTAGCGGAGCAGTACTTC. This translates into CASSQAGLAEQYF.

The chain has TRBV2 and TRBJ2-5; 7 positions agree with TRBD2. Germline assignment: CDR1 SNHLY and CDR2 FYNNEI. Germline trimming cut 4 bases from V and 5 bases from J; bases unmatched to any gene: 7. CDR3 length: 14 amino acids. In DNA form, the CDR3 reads TGTGCCAGCAGTGCGAGGACTAGGGGTGAGACCCAGTACTTC. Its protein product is CASSARTRGETQYF.

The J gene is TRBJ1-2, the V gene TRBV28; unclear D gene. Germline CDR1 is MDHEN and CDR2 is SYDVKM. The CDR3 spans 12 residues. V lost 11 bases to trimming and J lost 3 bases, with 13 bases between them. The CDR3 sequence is CAVKKDYYGYTF. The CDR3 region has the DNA TGTGCCGTAAAAAAGGACTACTATGGCTACACCTTC.

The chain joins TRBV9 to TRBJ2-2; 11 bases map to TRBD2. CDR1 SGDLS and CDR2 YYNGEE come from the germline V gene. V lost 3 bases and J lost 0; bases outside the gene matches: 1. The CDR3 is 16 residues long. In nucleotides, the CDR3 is TGTGCCAGCAGCGCTAGCGGGAGGACGAACACCGGGGAGCTGTTTTTT. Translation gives CASSASGRTNTGELFF.

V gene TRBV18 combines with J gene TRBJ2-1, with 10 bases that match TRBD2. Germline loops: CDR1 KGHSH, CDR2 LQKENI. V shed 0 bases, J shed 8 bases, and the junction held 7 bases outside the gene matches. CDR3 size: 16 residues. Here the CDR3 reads CASSPPISGGFDEQFF. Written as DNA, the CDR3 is TGTGCCAGCTCACCACCCATTAGCGGGGGGTTCGATGAGCAGTTCTTC.

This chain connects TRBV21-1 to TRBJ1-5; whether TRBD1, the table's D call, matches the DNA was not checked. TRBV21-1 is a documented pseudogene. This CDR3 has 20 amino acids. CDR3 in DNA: TGTGCCAGCAGCAAACACCACCGGGGACAGGAATCTAATAGCAATCAGGTTCAGCATTTT. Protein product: CASSKHHRGQESNSNQVQHF.

For the CDR3, the DNA is TGTGCCAGTAGTTTGGACAGTTACGAGCAGTACTTC. Translated: CASSLDSYEQYF. The gene calls are TRBV19 and TRBJ2-7; possible D gene TRBD1, 6 bases. Trimming pared 5 bases from V and 4 bases from J, leaving 9 bases between. The CDR3 length is 12 residues. Germline V CDR1 and CDR2: LNHDA, SQIVND (reference sequence).

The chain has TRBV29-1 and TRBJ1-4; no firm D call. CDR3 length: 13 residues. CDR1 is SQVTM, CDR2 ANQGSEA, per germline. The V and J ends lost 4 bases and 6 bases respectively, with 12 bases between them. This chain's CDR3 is CSVGNGGYEKLFF. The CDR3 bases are TGCAGCGTTGGTAATGGAGGCTATGAAAAACTGTTTTTT.

The CDR3 here is CAWSHTDGDNQPQHF. The CDR3 coding sequence is TGTGCCTGGAGTCATACCGACGGAGACAATCAGCCCCAGCATTTT. The J gene is TRBJ1-5, the V gene TRBV30; D remains unclear. This CDR3 contains 15 residues. Germline CDR1 and CDR2: GTSNPN and SVGIG (reference sequence). V lost 2 bases and J lost 3, with 14 bases in between. Combining the CDR3 with reference TRBV30 and TRBJ1-5 gives the whole variable domain SQTIHQWPATLVQPVGSPLSLECTVEGTSNPNLYWYRQAAGRGLQLLFYSVGIGQISSEVPQNLSASRPQDRQFILSSKKLLLSDSGFYLCAWSHTDGDNQPQHFGDGTRLSIL.

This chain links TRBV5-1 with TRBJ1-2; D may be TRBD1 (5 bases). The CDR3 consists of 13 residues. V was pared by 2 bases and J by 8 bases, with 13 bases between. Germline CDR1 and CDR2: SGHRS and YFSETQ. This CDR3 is CASSFGGGYGYTF. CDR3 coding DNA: TGCGCCAGCAGCTTTGGGGGAGGTTACGGCTACACCTTC.

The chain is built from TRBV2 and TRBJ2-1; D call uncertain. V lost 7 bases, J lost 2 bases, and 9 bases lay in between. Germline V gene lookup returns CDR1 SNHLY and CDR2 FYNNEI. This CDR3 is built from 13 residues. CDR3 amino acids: CASTLPPYNEQFF. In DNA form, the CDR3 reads TGTGCCAGCACACTACCTCCCTACAATGAGCAGTTCTTC.

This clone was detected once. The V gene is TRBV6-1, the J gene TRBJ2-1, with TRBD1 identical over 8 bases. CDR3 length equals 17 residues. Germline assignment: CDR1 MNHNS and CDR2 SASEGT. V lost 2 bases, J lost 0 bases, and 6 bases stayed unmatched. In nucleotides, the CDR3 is TGTGCCAGCAGTGAAAGGTCGCAGGGGGCCTCCTACAATGAGCAGTTCTTC. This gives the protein CASSERSQGASYNEQFF.

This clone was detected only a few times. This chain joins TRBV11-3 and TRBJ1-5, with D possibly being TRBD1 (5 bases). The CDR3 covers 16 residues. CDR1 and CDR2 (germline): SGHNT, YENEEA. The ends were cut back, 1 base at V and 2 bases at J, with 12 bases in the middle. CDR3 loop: CASSLAAGRGNQPQHF. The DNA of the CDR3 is TGTGCCAGCAGCTTAGCGGCAGGCAGGGGCAATCAGCCCCAGCATTTT.

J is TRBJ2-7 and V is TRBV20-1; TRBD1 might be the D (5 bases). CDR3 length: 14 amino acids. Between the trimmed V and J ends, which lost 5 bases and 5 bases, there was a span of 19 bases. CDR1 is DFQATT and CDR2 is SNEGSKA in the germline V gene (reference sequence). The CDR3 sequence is CSARVLGHVDEQYF. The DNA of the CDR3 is TGCAGTGCTCGTGTGCTCGGACACGTCGACGAGCAGTACTTC.

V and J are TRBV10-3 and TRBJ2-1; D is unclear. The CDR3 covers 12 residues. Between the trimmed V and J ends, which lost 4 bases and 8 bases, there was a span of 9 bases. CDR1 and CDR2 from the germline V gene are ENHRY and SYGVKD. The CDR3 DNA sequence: TGTGCCATCAGTGTGGAAAGCGATGAGCAGTTCTTC. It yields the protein CAISVESDEQFF.